These 30 T cell receptor beta chains were sequenced from one sample in a study of blood T cell repertoires in COVID-19. Data came from immunoSEQ multiplex PCR; TCRdb stores just in-frame clones and leaves some out. The data show over 200,000 clones, with around 90% seen just once and approximately 0.8% held by the top ten. The specimen was peripheral blood. These receptors were obtained from a woman between 25 and 40 years old with acute or convalescent COVID-19.

This clone was seen a single time. V gene TRBV7-2 combines with J gene TRBJ2-5, with TRBD1 identical over 7 bases. The CDR3 runs 14 residues. V was clipped by 3 bases and J by 7 bases; unmatched bases: 8. Germline loops: CDR1 SGHTA, CDR2 FQGNSA. The chain's CDR3 is CASSLGQIPGTQYF. The CDR3 region has the DNA TGTGCCAGCAGCTTGGGACAGATCCCGGGGACCCAGTACTTC.

V usage is TRBV5-1 and J usage is TRBJ2-7; 8 nucleotides agree with TRBD2. CDR1 is SGHRS, CDR2 YFSETQ, per germline. The CDR3 is made up of 16 amino acids. Trimming at V came to 0 bases and at J to 2 bases, leaving 7 bases not matched to a gene. The CDR3: CASSLAGGGPTYEQYF. The DNA for the CDR3 is TGCGCCAGCAGCTTGGCGGGGGGGGGCCCGACCTACGAGCAGTACTTC.

This clone was recorded once. The chain couples TRBV5-4 to TRBJ2-3; the match to TRBD1 covers 9 bases. J was trimmed by 2 bases and V by 2 bases; bases with no gene match: 6. CDR1 and CDR2 from the germline V gene are SGHNT and YYREEE (reference sequence). The CDR3 extends over 16 amino acids. CDR3 residues: CASSLPGQGITDTQYF. Here the CDR3 DNA reads TGTGCCAGCAGCTTACCGGGACAGGGCATCACAGATACGCAGTATTTT.

CDR3 region: CASSEIDMRTKGKQYF. The CDR3 DNA reads TGTGCCAGCAGTGAAATTGATATGCGGACTAAAGGGAAGCAGTATTTT. V and J are TRBV2 and TRBJ2-3; a possible D gene is TRBD2 (6 bases). Deletions cut 2 bases from V and 11 bases from J, with 23 bases between. This CDR3 is 16 amino acids long. Looked up from germline, CDR1 is SNHLY and CDR2 is FYNNEI.

The V call is TRBV27, the J call TRBJ2-7; D ambiguous. This CDR3 has 15 residues. V lost 3 bases, J lost 0 bases, and 12 bases lay in between. In germline, CDR1 is MNHEY, CDR2 SMNVEV (reference sequence). CDR3 in amino acids: CASSFLRSSSYEQYF. In DNA form, the CDR3 reads TGTGCCAGCAGTTTTTTGAGGTCGTCCTCCTACGAGCAGTACTTC.

This sequence joins TRBV5-1 and TRBJ2-2, with TRBD1 matching over 8 bases. CDR3 length equals 15 residues. Looked up from germline, CDR1 is SGHRS and CDR2 is YFSETQ. J was trimmed by 5 bases and V by 0 bases; bases with no gene match: 3. In nucleotides, the CDR3 is TGCGCCAGCAGCTTGGGGACAGGGAGTACCGGGGAGCTGTTTTTT. Its translation is CASSLGTGSTGELFF. Variable domain in full (rest from reference TRBV5-1 and TRBJ2-2): KAGVTQTPRYLIKTRGQQVTLSCSPISGHRSVSWYQQTPGQGLQFLFEYFSETQRNKGNFPGRFSGRQFSNSRSEMNVSTLELGDSALYLCASSLGTGSTGELFFGEGSRLTVL.

The chain is built from TRBV18 and TRBJ2-1; unclear D gene. CDR1 and CDR2 from the germline V gene are KGHSH and LQKENI. V shed 0 bases and J shed 9 bases, with 9 bases lying between them. The CDR3 totals 13 residues. CDR3 loop: CASSPPGGIEQFF. The CDR3 nucleotides read TGTGCCAGCTCACCACCCGGCGGAATTGAGCAGTTCTTC.

This clone was detected a few times. This rearrangement joins TRBV30 to TRBJ2-7; D gene uncertain. CDR1 is GTSNPN and CDR2 is SVGIG in the germline V gene (reference sequence). This CDR3 has 11 amino acids. Trimming removed 4 bases at V and 3 bases at J, with 7 bases between. The CDR3 loop reads CAWKGGYEQYF. DNA for the CDR3: TGTGCCTGGAAAGGCGGCTACGAGCAGTACTTC.

The chain uses TRBV5-4 and TRBJ1-2; TRBD1 is a possible D gene (5 bases). Deletions cut 1 base from V and 2 bases from J, with 6 bases between. Germline V gene sequence: CDR1 SGHNT, CDR2 YYREEE (reference sequence). This CDR3 contains 13 residues. The CDR3 DNA follows: TGTGCCAGCAGCTTGCCAGGGAACTATGGCTACACCTTC. Amino acids: CASSLPGNYGYTF. Complete variable domain (other parts from reference TRBV5-4 and TRBJ1-2): ETGVTQSPTHLIKTRGQQVTLRCSSQSGHNTVSWYQQALGQGPQFIFQYYREEENGRGNFPPRFSGLQFPNYSSELNVNALELDDSALYLCASSLPGNYGYTFGSGTRLTVV.

This chain joins TRBV30 and TRBJ2-7; no reliable D call. The CDR3 spans 13 residues. CDR1 and CDR2 (germline): GTSNPN, SVGIG (reference sequence). The V and J ends lost 1 base and 5 bases respectively, with 12 bases between them. The chain's CDR3 is CAWSGQAQNEQYF. CDR3 in DNA: TGTGCCTGGAGTGGCCAGGCACAGAACGAGCAGTACTTC.

The chain combines TRBV4-1 with TRBJ1-1; possible D gene TRBD1, 5 bases. The CDR3 is 15 amino acids. The V and J ends lost 1 base and 1 base respectively, with 10 bases between them. Germline loops: CDR1 MGHRA, CDR2 YSYEKL. The CDR3 coding sequence is TGCGCCAGCAGCCAAGGAAGGGGAACGAACACTGAAGCTTTCTTT. This codes for CASSQGRGTNTEAFF.

The chain is built from TRBV3-1 (or the pseudogene TRBV3-2) and TRBJ1-6, with 11 bases matching TRBD1. From germline, CDR1 is LGHDT and CDR2 YNNKEL (reference sequence). V lost 3 bases and J lost 6; bases outside the gene matches: 7. This CDR3 has 17 amino acids. CDR3: CASSHGTGTGGNSPLHF. As DNA, the CDR3 is TGTGCCAGCAGCCATGGGACCGGGACAGGGGGTAATTCACCCCTCCACTTT.

The genes are TRBV24-1 and TRBJ1-4, with TRBD1 matching 7 bases. The germline V gene encodes CDR1 KGHDR and CDR2 SFDVKD. The CDR3 loop spans 19 amino acids. J was trimmed by 11 bases and V by 0 bases; bases with no gene match: 20. The CDR3 DNA reads as TGTGCCACCAGTGATTTGGGGGTTCACGACAGGGTAGGTCGACGTAAACTGTTTTTT. The encoded protein is CATSDLGVHDRVGRRKLFF.

The chain has TRBV9 and TRBJ2-7; 10 bases fit TRBD1. V dropped 0 bases and J dropped 4; count of bases not matched to a gene: 4. There are 15 residues in the CDR3. Germline loops: CDR1 SGDLS, CDR2 YYNGEE. The CDR3 DNA is TGTGCCAGCAGCGTAGGGGGACAGGGGCGGTACGAGCAGTACTTC. Translation gives CASSVGGQGRYEQYF. The whole variable domain, remainder taken from reference TRBV9 and TRBJ2-7, is DSGVTQTPKHLITATGQRVTLRCSPRSGDLSVYWYQQSLDQGLQFLIQYYNGEERAKGNILERFSAQQFPDLHSELNLSSLELGDSALYFCASSVGGQGRYEQYFGPGTRLTVT.

In its sample, this clone was seen once. DNA of the CDR3: TGTGCTAGTGGTTTGGTAGGACCCGGGACTAGCGGGAGTTCCGGGGCCAACGTCCTGACTTTC. Translated: CASGLVGPGTSGSSGANVLTF. The chain has TRBV12-5 and TRBJ2-6; TRBD2 matches 14 bases. The V gene's germline CDR1 is LGHNT and CDR2 FRNRAP. After removal of 0 bases from V and 4 bases from J, the junction contained 11 bases not matched to a gene. The CDR3 loop spans 21 amino acids.

This clone has just a few counts. V is TRBV27 and J is TRBJ1-1; TRBD1 might be the D (6 bases). CDR3 length equals 15 residues. V gave up 4 bases and J gave up 0 bases, with 12 bases separating them. The V gene's germline CDR1 is MNHEY and CDR2 SMNVEV (reference sequence). CDR3 coding DNA: TGTGCCAGCAGTTCCACCCAGGGGATGAACACTGAAGCTTTCTTT. The encoded protein is CASSSTQGMNTEAFF.

This clone is a singleton in its sample. The V gene is TRBV5-1, the J gene TRBJ2-3, with no clear D. The CDR3 extends over 15 amino acids. Germline values: CDR1 SGHRS, CDR2 YFSETQ. The ends were cut back, 0 bases at V and 2 bases at J, with 10 bases in the middle. Here the CDR3 DNA reads TGCGCCAGCAGCTTGGCCGGAGTTGCCACAGATACGCAGTATTTT. Translation: CASSLAGVATDTQYF. The whole variable domain, filled in from reference TRBV5-1 and TRBJ2-3, reads KAGVTQTPRYLIKTRGQQVTLSCSPISGHRSVSWYQQTPGQGLQFLFEYFSETQRNKGNFPGRFSGRQFSNSRSEMNVSTLELGDSALYLCASSLAGVATDTQYFGPGTRLTVL.

The chain couples TRBV7-9 to TRBJ1-4; D might be TRBD1 (6 bases). Trimming removed 6 bases from V and 6 bases from J, with 14 bases in between. Germline CDR1 and CDR2: SEHNR and FQNEAQ (reference sequence). The CDR3 sequence is 14 residues long. The CDR3 coding sequence is TGTGCCAGCAGACTCTTGGCAGGGGATGAAAAACTGTTTTTT. Translated, it gives CASRLLAGDEKLFF.

V usage is TRBV5-1 and J usage is TRBJ1-3; D unresolved. The V end was cut by 5 bases, the J end by 0 bases, with 9 bases between. Germline loops: CDR1 SGHRS, CDR2 YFSETQ. The CDR3 spans 14 residues. DNA for the CDR3: TGCGCCAGCAGGACCACAGACTCTGGAAACACCATATATTTT. Translating it yields CASRTTDSGNTIYF.

The J gene is TRBJ1-4, the V gene TRBV30; D uncertain. Germline V lookup: CDR1 GTSNPN, CDR2 SVGIG (reference sequence). V lost 0 bases and J 8 bases, leaving 4 bases between the germline ends. The CDR3 loop spans 11 amino acids. CDR3 protein: CAWSVREKLFF. The DNA for the CDR3 is TGTGCCTGGAGTGTACGGGAAAAACTGTTTTTT.

The rearrangement links TRBV30 to TRBJ1-1; D not certain. The CDR3 is made up of 12 amino acids. With 7 bases removed from V and 7 bases from J, the gap between germline ends came to 16 bases. CDR1 and CDR2 from the germline V gene are GTSNPN and SVGIG (reference sequence). CDR3 sequence: CASLGLVLEAFF. In DNA form, the CDR3 reads TGTGCCTCCCTAGGTTTAGTGCTTGAAGCTTTCTTT.

This clone turned up a few times. This chain joins TRBV18 and TRBJ2-1; a possible D gene is TRBD2 (6 bases). Germline lookup yields CDR1 KGHSH and CDR2 LQKENI. V was cut by 2 bases and J by 7 bases, with 15 bases left in between. The CDR3 extends over 15 amino acids. DNA for the CDR3: TGTGCCAGCTCACCAGGAACGGGACTTCTTAATGAGCAGTTCTTC. This sequence encodes CASSPGTGLLNEQFF.

The rearrangement joins TRBV14 to TRBJ2-1; D not resolved. CDR1 SGHDN and CDR2 FVKESK come from the germline V gene. Deletions cut 1 base from V and 1 base from J, with 5 bases between. This CDR3 is 14 amino acids long. CDR3 sequence (DNA): TGTGCCAGCAGCCAAGTACGGTCCTACAATGAGCAGTTCTTC. It encodes CASSQVRSYNEQFF.

J is TRBJ1-3 and V is TRBV9, with 8 bases aligning to TRBD1. Per the germline V gene, CDR1 is SGDLS and CDR2 is YYNGEE. The CDR3 runs to 17 residues. V dropped 0 bases and J dropped 3; count of bases not matched to a gene: 8. The CDR3 nucleotides are TGTGCCAGCAGCGTAGATGCAGGGGGCAGAAGTGGAAACACCATATATTTT. This codes for CASSVDAGGRSGNTIYF.

V and J are TRBV5-1 and TRBJ2-7; 7 nucleotides align to TRBD2. The CDR3 sequence is 17 residues long. The J segment lost 4 bases and the V segment lost 0 bases, leaving 13 bases of the junction unmatched. Germline V CDR1 and CDR2: SGHRS, YFSETQ. CDR3 residues: CASSLGTLLASRYEQYF. CDR3 sequence (DNA): TGCGCCAGCAGCTTGGGGACCCTACTAGCGTCGAGGTACGAGCAGTACTTC. The variable domain in full, completed from reference TRBV5-1 and TRBJ2-7, reads KAGVTQTPRYLIKTRGQQVTLSCSPISGHRSVSWYQQTPGQGLQFLFEYFSETQRNKGNFPGRFSGRQFSNSRSEMNVSTLELGDSALYLCASSLGTLLASRYEQYFGPGTRLTVT.

This chain links TRBV6-5 with TRBJ1-6, with 8 nucleotides matching TRBD1. This CDR3 is built from 15 residues. Germline CDR1 is MNHEY and CDR2 is SVGAGI. V shed 7 bases and J 2 bases; nucleotides not matched to a gene: 4. The CDR3 reads CASKNRGAYNSPLHF. CDR3 coding DNA: TGTGCCAGCAAAAACAGGGGGGCCTATAATTCACCCCTCCACTTT.

J is TRBJ2-1 and V is TRBV19; TRBD1 matches at 7 bases. The trim removed 5 bases at V and 5 bases at J, leaving 0 bases unmatched. The CDR3 has 12 amino acids. Germline CDR1 reads LNHDA; CDR2 reads SQIVND (reference sequence). This chain's CDR3 is CASSGQDNEQFF. The CDR3 region has the DNA TGTGCCAGTAGTGGACAGGACAATGAGCAGTTCTTC.

The chain has TRBV6-2 or TRBV6-3 and TRBJ1-1; 8 bases line up with TRBD1. This CDR3 comprises 14 residues. V was clipped by 6 bases and J by 1 base; unmatched bases: 4. The germline gives CDR1 MNHEY, CDR2 SVGEGT. CDR3 loop: CASSPDRGNTEAFF. CDR3 in DNA: TGTGCCAGCAGCCCAGACAGGGGGAACACTGAAGCTTTCTTT.

This clone was counted a single time. The genes are TRBV7-8 and TRBJ1-3; D unresolved. The CDR3 sequence is 15 residues long. V lost 5 bases, J lost 3 bases, and 14 bases lay in between. Looked up from germline, CDR1 is SGHVS and CDR2 is FQNEAQ. The CDR3 sequence: CASSPFGSGGNTIYF. The CDR3 DNA reads as TGTGCCAGCAGCCCCTTTGGCAGCGGTGGAAACACCATATATTTT.

V and J are TRBV5-4 and TRBJ2-2, with 13 bases lining up with TRBD2. Germline V gene sequence: CDR1 SGHNT, CDR2 YYREEE (reference sequence). This CDR3 has 16 amino acids. The trim removed 5 bases at V and 8 bases at J, leaving 9 bases unmatched. CDR3 region: CASSTPGTSGIGELFF. DNA of the CDR3: TGTGCCAGCAGTACCCCCGGGACTAGCGGGATTGGGGAGCTGTTTTTT.